The next 4 T cell receptor beta chains were all read from a single sample in a study of post-analysis software for immune sequencing data (dated by TCRdb to about 2015). Libraries were built with PCR. For sequencing, an Illumina HiSeq 2500 was employed. Unique molecular identifiers were incorporated into TCR beta cDNA libraries to reduce PCR and sequencing biases. The raw public reads went through TCRdb reprocessing: fastp at Q25, MiXCR clone calling, in-frame beta chains kept. Under each unique CDR3 protein, matching rows form one entry showing the most common genes and DNA. The sample data list 700,000 to 900,000 distinct CDR3 sequences, and approximately 44% of these were observed just once. Approximately 4.4% of the sample is in the top ten clones. The antigens these receptors bind are not known. The paper as a whole reports these results and caveats: About 5 TRBV segments, including TRBV5-6, TRBV5-1 and TRBV20-1, were significantly more frequent in patients than controls.

The material sequenced was blood. All receptors come from a girl between 10 and 17 years old with multiple sclerosis.

This clonotype has more than one count but fewer than ten. This rearrangement joins TRBV6-2 or TRBV6-3 to TRBJ1-5, with D uncertain. V dropped 2 bases and J dropped 3 bases, with 14 bases sitting between them. Germline CDR1 and CDR2: MNHEY and SVGEGT. CDR3 length equals 16 residues. The CDR3: CASSYTRETSNQPQHF. The CDR3 region has the DNA TGTGCCAGCAGTTACACCCGGGAGACCTCCAATCAGCCCCAGCATTTT.

In its sample, this clonotype was seen a few times. The chain employs TRBV20-1 and TRBJ1-5; D perhaps matches TRBD1 (5 bases). The ends were cut back, 5 bases at V and 9 bases at J, with 17 bases in the middle. The CDR3 covers 13 residues. The V gene's germline CDR1 is DFQATT and CDR2 SNEGSKA (reference sequence). The CDR3 nucleotides are TGCAGTGCTCCTCACCGGGACTCGGGGCCCCAGCATTTT. Protein sequence: CSAPHRDSGPQHF.

This chain links TRBV29-1 with TRBJ2-2; tentative D call: TRBD1 (5 bases). V lost 7 bases to trimming and J lost 6 bases, with 9 bases between them. CDR1 and CDR2 (germline): SQVTM, ANQGSEA. The CDR3 is made up of 11 amino acids. The CDR3 sequence is CSARVSGELFF. CDR3 in DNA: TGCAGCGCCAGGGTATCCGGGGAGCTGTTTTTT.

The rearrangement joins TRBV7-9 to TRBJ1-2, with 7 bases lining up with TRBD1. The V gene end was trimmed by 3 bases and the J gene end by 4 bases; junction bases not matched to a gene: 11. Per germline, CDR1 SEHNR and CDR2 FQNEAQ (reference sequence). The CDR3 has 16 amino acids. CDR3 bases: TGTGCCAGCAGCTTCCACCTTAACAGGGGACCCTATGGCTACACCTTC. It specifies CASSFHLNRGPYGYTF.